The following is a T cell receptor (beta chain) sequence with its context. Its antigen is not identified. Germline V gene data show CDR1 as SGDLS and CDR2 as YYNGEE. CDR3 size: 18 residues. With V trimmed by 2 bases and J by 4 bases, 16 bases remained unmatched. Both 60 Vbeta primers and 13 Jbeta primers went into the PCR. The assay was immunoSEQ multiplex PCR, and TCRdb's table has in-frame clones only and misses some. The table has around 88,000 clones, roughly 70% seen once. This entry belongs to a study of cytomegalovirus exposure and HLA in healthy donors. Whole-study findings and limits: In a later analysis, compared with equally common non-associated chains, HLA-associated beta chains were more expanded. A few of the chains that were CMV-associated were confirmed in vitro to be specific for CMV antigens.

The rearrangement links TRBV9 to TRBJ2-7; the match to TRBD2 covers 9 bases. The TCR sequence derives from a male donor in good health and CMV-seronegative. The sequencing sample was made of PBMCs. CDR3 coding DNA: TGTGCCAGCAGCGTGTCCCCCAACAGCGGGGGGCGGGTGTACGAGCAGTACTTC. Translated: CASSVSPNSGGRVYEQYF.